The next 7 T cell receptor beta chains were all read from a single sample in a study of vaccination and CD4 T cells after COVID-19. Their antigens remain unidentified. The treatment was: roughly 10-day PBMC culture with coronavirus spike peptide pools or control peptides (ViraFEST assay). Once obtained from cultured CD4+ T cells, the DNA was sequenced using the Oncomine TCR Beta short-read assay. Using its own MiXCR run on the PCR reads, TCRdb lists one record per CDR3 protein. The sample holds approximately 20,000 distinct CDR3 sequences, 42% seen once. The sequencing here drew on CD4+ T cells from blood, cultured in vitro, taken before SARS-CoV-2 vaccination. The receptor source for this set is a human donor who received a COVID-19 vaccine.

The rearrangement joins TRBV18 to TRBJ1-1; 8 nucleotides agree with TRBD1. The trim removed 6 bases at V and 2 bases at J, leaving 8 bases unmatched. Germline CDR1 reads KGHSH; CDR2 reads LQKENI. The CDR3 consists of 15 residues. CDR3 loop: CASSQRTGRNTEAFF. The CDR3 bases are TGTGCCAGCTCCCAAAGGACAGGGAGAAACACTGAAGCTTTCTTT.

CDR3 amino acids: CSARTSGGQETQYF. DNA of the CDR3: TGCAGTGCTAGAACTAGCGGGGGCCAAGAGACCCAGTACTTC. The chain carries TRBV20-1 and TRBJ2-5; TRBD2 agrees at 11 bases. The CDR3 contains 14 residues. Trimming at V came to 2 bases and at J to 1 base, leaving 0 bases not matched to a gene. Per germline, CDR1 DFQATT and CDR2 SNEGSKA (reference sequence).

This chain links TRBV19 with TRBJ1-1, with D unclear. V lost 5 bases, J lost 1 base, and 11 bases lay in between. Per germline, CDR1 LNHDA and CDR2 SQIVND (reference sequence). CDR3 length: 14 amino acids. CDR3 nucleotide sequence: TGTGCCAGTAGTCTCCAACATGAGAACACTGAAGCTTTCTTT. The encoded protein is CASSLQHENTEAFF.

The chain carries TRBV12-3 or TRBV12-4 and TRBJ1-2, with 12 bases matching TRBD1. The CDR3 length is 16 residues. V was pared by 6 bases and J by 6 bases, with 11 bases of the junction left unmatched. The CDR3 loop reads CASSIHNGDRGHGYTF. CDR3 coding DNA: TGTGCCAGCAGCATCCATAACGGGGACAGGGGGCATGGCTACACCTTC.

The CDR3 coding sequence is TGTGCCAGCAGTGAGGGGCAGGCGGTAGGTGGCTACACCTTC. Protein product: CASSEGQAVGGYTF. The rearrangement uses TRBV25-1 and TRBJ1-2; D is possibly TRBD1 (5 bases). This CDR3 spans 14 amino acids. Trimming removed 3 bases at V and 7 bases at J, with 15 bases between. Germline V lookup: CDR1 MGHDK, CDR2 SYGVNS.

The CDR3 nucleotides read TGTGCCAGCAGTTCCTGGACAGGCCAACAAGAGACCCAGTACTTC. Protein product: CASSSWTGQQETQYF. The genes are TRBV6-5 and TRBJ2-5; 7 positions agree with TRBD1. This CDR3 comprises 15 residues. V was clipped by 4 bases and J by 2 bases; unmatched bases: 7. Germline V gene sequence: CDR1 MNHEY, CDR2 SVGAGI.

The chain couples TRBV6-1 to TRBJ2-7, with D maybe TRBD1 (6 bases). Trimming pared 6 bases from V and 2 bases from J, leaving 17 bases between. The CDR3 is made up of 15 amino acids. The germline gives CDR1 MNHNS, CDR2 SASEGT. The CDR3 sequence is CASSNQVGQAYEQYF. The CDR3 nucleotides read TGTGCCAGCAGCAATCAAGTGGGACAAGCCTACGAGCAGTACTTC.